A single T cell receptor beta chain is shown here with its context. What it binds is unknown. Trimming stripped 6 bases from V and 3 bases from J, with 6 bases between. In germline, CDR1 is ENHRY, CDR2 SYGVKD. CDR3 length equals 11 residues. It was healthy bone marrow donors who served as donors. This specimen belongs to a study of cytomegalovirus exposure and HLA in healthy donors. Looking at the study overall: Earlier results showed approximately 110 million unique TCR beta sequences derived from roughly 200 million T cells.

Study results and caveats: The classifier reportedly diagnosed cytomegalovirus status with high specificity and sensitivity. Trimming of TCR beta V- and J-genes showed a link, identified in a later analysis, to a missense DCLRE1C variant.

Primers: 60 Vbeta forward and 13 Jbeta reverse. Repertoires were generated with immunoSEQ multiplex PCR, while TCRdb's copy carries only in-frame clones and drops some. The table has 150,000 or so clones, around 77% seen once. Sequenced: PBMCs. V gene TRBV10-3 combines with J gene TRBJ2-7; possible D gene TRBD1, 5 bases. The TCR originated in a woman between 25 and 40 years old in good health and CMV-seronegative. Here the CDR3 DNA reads TGTGCCATCAGCGACAGCTACGAGCAGTACTTC. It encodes CAISDSYEQYF.